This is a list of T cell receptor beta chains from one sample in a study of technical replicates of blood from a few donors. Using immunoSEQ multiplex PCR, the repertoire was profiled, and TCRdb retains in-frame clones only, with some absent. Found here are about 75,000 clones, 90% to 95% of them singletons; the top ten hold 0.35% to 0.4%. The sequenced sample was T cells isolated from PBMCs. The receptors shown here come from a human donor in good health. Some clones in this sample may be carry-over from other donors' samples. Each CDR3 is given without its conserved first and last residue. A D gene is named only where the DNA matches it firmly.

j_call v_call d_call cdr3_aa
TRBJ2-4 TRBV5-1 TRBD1 ASSLSTGGAKNIQY
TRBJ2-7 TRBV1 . TSSLGTSQY
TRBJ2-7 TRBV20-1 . SALVTYEQY
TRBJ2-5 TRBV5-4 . ASSLIAEQETQY
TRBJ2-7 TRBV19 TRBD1 ASSPGQGPYEQY
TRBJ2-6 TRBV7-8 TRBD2 ASSRFQGLAGVSGANVLT
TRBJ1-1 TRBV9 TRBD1 ASSPGQGNTEAF
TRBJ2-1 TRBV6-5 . ASKPGNSNNEQF
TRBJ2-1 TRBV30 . AFLSYNEQF
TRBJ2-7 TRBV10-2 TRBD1 ASARLATGAINSYEQY
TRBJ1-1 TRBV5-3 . ARSLGLGRGTEAF
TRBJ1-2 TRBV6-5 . ASSYVGADGYT
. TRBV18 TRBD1 ASSPGLQGVEYEQY
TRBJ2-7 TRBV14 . ASSQERQGGPYEQY
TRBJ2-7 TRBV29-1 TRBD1 SVRPGQLSYEQY
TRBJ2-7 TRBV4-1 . ASSQDSSETYEQY
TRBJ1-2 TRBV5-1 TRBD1 ASSLAEKGGLNGYT
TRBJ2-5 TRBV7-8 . ASSSTGRETQY
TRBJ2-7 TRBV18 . ASSPPMRTYEQY
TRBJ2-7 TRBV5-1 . ASSSGHSSSYEQY
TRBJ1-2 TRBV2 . ASSVGQGYT
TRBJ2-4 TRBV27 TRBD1 ASRSTGGNIQY
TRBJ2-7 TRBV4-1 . ASSYADTYEQY
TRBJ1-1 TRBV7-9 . ASSLVPGNTEAF
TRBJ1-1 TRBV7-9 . ASSSREGSTEAF
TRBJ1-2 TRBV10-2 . AILDRSYGYT
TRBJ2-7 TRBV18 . ASSPPGFYEQY
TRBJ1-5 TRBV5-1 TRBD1 ASSLAGQGENQPQH
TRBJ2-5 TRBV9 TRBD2 ASSGASGRAGTQY
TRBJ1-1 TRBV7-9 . ASSSAGGETEAF
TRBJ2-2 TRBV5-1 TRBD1 ASKSGTGASTGELF
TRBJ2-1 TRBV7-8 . ASSLVLAGEQF
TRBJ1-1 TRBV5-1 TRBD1 ASSSTGQGGTEAF
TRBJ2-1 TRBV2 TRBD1 ASSGSRDRGMHEQF
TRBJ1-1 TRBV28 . ASSPGHLNTEAF
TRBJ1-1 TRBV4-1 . ASSQFGVTEAF
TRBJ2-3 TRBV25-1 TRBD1 ASNGRLGTGQTDTQY
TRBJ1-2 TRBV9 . ASTTGRVNYGYT
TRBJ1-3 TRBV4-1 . ASSQGLGHPNTIY
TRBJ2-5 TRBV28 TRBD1 ASSLFGTGQETQY